One sample yielded the 30 T cell receptor beta chains listed below, sequenced in a study of response to subunit inactivated influenza vaccine. TCRdb redid the calling of the RT-PCR reads with MiXCR, one entry per CDR3 protein. Here the sample spans over 750,000 distinct CDR3 sequences, about 20% being singletons. The sequencing used PBMCs from blood, collected around 5 days after vaccination. These receptors all stem from a man aged 45-65 years who received an inactivated influenza vaccine.

This clonotype was seen at least ten times. The chain carries TRBV7-2 and TRBJ2-3; 7 nucleotides line up with TRBD2. The CDR3 length is 16 residues. Germline lookup yields CDR1 SGHTA and CDR2 FQGNSA. Trimming removed 1 base from V and 2 bases from J; junction bases left unmatched: 6. CDR3 DNA sequence: TGTGCCAGCAGCTTAGTGGCGGGAGACCTCACAGATACGCAGTATTTT. This translates into CASSLVAGDLTDTQYF.

The chain has TRBV4-2 and TRBJ2-2; 8 nucleotides line up with TRBD2. CDR1 LGHNA and CDR2 YNFKEQ come from the germline V gene. V lost 4 bases and J lost 6; bases outside the gene matches: 4. This CDR3 has 14 residues. CDR3 nucleotide sequence: TGTGCCAGCAGCCTGACTAGCGCGGCCGGGGAGCTGTTTTTT. Amino acids: CASSLTSAAGELFF.

This clonotype showed up just a few times. This chain connects TRBV6-2 or TRBV6-3 to TRBJ2-1, with D uncertain. Trimming left V 9 bases short and J 6 bases short, with 18 bases between. This CDR3 has 14 residues. The germline CDR1 and CDR2 sequences are MNHEY and SVGEGT. The CDR3 here is CARPQLLGPNEQFF. DNA of the CDR3: TGTGCCAGGCCCCAGTTACTGGGTCCCAATGAGCAGTTCTTC.

This sequence joins TRBV7-2 and TRBJ1-1, with D possibly matching TRBD1 (5 bases). The CDR3 runs to 15 residues. Germline CDR1 is SGHTA and CDR2 is FQGNSA. The ends were cut back, 6 bases at V and 7 bases at J, with 21 bases in the middle. CDR3 DNA sequence: TGTGCCAGCAGGATCTCCGGGACGCCGGCTTTTGAAGCTTTCTTT. Translating it yields CASRISGTPAFEAFF.

This clonotype has just a few counts. This chain connects TRBV5-1 to TRBJ2-7; TRBD1 matches 7 bases. The V and J ends lost 4 bases and 7 bases, in that order; junction bases with no gene match: 14. Germline values: CDR1 SGHRS, CDR2 YFSETQ. The CDR3 contains 15 residues. In DNA, the CDR3 is TGCGCCAGCAGCCCGGGGACAGTTGTGGTATGGGAGCAGTACTTC. Amino acids: CASSPGTVVVWEQYF.

This clonotype was seen only a few times. The chain recombines TRBV7-9 with TRBJ2-3; no definite D call. The germline V gene has CDR1 SEHNR and CDR2 FQNEAQ (reference sequence). This CDR3 has 12 amino acids. The V end lost 3 bases, the J end lost 4 bases, and 5 bases lay between the germline ends. The CDR3 reads CASSLKSDTQYF. CDR3 DNA: TGTGCCAGCAGCTTGAAGTCAGATACGCAGTATTTT.

The chain employs TRBV20-1 and TRBJ2-1; 13 positions agree with TRBD2. Trimming at V came to 3 bases and at J to 12 bases, leaving 8 bases not matched to a gene. Germline V lookup: CDR1 DFQATT, CDR2 SNEGSKA (reference sequence). This CDR3 is 14 amino acids long. The CDR3 DNA follows: TGCAGTGCTAGGGAGGGGACTAGCGGGGAGGGGCAGTTCTTC. This translates into CSAREGTSGEGQFF.

This sequence joins TRBV15 and TRBJ2-6, with D perhaps given as TRBD1 or TRBD2 (6 bases each). Looked up from germline, CDR1 is LNHNV and CDR2 is YYDKDF (reference sequence). CDR3 length equals 14 residues. V was trimmed by 8 bases and J by 1 base, leaving 9 bases between them. CDR3 nucleotides: TGTGCCACCGGAGGGGGGTCTGGGGCCAACGTCCTGACTTTC. The encoded protein is CATGGGSGANVLTF.

This chain connects TRBV7-8 to TRBJ2-1; D remains ambiguous. Trimming pared 2 bases from V and 6 bases from J, leaving 11 bases between. CDR3 size: 14 residues. The germline CDR1 and CDR2 sequences are SGHVS and FQNEAQ. The CDR3 DNA reads as TGTGCCAGCAGCTTATATGGTTACTCCAATGAGCAGTTCTTC. This sequence encodes CASSLYGYSNEQFF.

This clonotype was picked up many times. This chain joins TRBV5-5 and TRBJ1-1, with 7 bases fitting TRBD1. The CDR3 spans 15 residues. With V trimmed by 4 bases and J by 9 bases, 15 bases remained unmatched. Germline CDR1 and CDR2: SGHKS and YYEKEE (reference sequence). The CDR3 here is CASSTIISRDRKAFF. The CDR3 DNA reads TGTGCCAGCAGCACGATCATTTCCCGGGACAGAAAAGCTTTCTTT.

This clonotype showed up just a few times. The genes are TRBV7-8 and TRBJ2-7; tentatively, D is TRBD1 (6 bases). The V gene lost 7 bases and the J gene lost 7 bases, with 11 bases spanning the gap. The CDR3 loop spans 11 amino acids. Germline V lookup: CDR1 SGHVS, CDR2 FQNEAQ. CDR3: CASTQGREQYF. In DNA form, the CDR3 reads TGTGCCAGCACACAGGGAAGGGAGCAGTACTTC.

This clonotype was seen ten or more times. The chain joins TRBV7-2 to TRBJ2-5; D is possibly TRBD1 (5 bases). The CDR3 extends over 13 amino acids. V was clipped by 4 bases and J by 4 bases, with 10 bases between them. The germline gives CDR1 SGHTA, CDR2 FQGNSA. The CDR3 DNA reads TGTGCCAGCAGCTACCAGGGAATAGAGACCCAGTACTTC. It specifies CASSYQGIETQYF.

This chain connects TRBV25-1 to TRBJ2-7, with a tentative D call TRBD1 (6 bases). Trimming took 4 bases from V and 2 from J, leaving 9 bases between them. The length of the CDR3 is 13 residues. Germline CDR1 is MGHDK and CDR2 is SYGVNS. The CDR3 DNA reads TGTGCCAGCAGTGTGGACAGCCCCTACGAGCAGTACTTC. Translation gives CASSVDSPYEQYF.

This clonotype has a handful of counts. The V and J genes are TRBV3-1 and TRBJ1-2; unclear D gene. CDR1 is LGHDT, CDR2 YNNKEL, per germline (reference sequence). V was cut by 3 bases and J by 8 bases, with 13 bases left in between. The CDR3 extends over 13 amino acids. The CDR3 loop reads CASSQTGIVGYTF. DNA for the CDR3: TGTGCCAGCAGCCAGACGGGGATAGTCGGCTACACCTTC.

The chain is built from TRBV30 and TRBJ2-1; no reliable D call. Germline V gene sequence: CDR1 GTSNPN, CDR2 SVGIG (reference sequence). CDR3 length: 13 residues. V was trimmed by 3 bases and J by 8 bases, leaving 14 bases between them. The CDR3 DNA follows: TGTGCCTGGAGGCCCCAGGCCTGGGATGAGCAGTTCTTC. As protein: CAWRPQAWDEQFF.

V gene TRBV7-8 combines with J gene TRBJ2-7; 7 nucleotides line up with TRBD2. Germline V gene data show CDR1 as SGHVS and CDR2 as FQNEAQ. This CDR3 comprises 15 residues. V lost 5 bases to trimming and J lost 2 bases; unmatched junction nucleotides: 9. CDR3 coding DNA: TGTGCCAGCAGCCCGAGTGGGCGGGGGACCTACGAGCAGTACTTC. Residues: CASSPSGRGTYEQYF.

The chain joins TRBV6-2 or TRBV6-3 to TRBJ1-5; D is perhaps TRBD1 (5 bases). Germline V gene data show CDR1 as MNHEY and CDR2 as SVGEGT. CDR3 length equals 14 residues. Trimming pared 7 bases from V and 7 bases from J, leaving 17 bases between. The DNA for the CDR3 is TGTGCCAGCACCCCATCGGGGCTGGGGCAGCCCCAGCATTTT. Protein sequence: CASTPSGLGQPQHF.

Many counts were recorded for this clonotype. V gene TRBV9 combines with J gene TRBJ2-1; 7 bases are shared with TRBD1. The junction had 12 bases not matched to a gene; V was cut back by 0 bases and J by 9 bases. The CDR3 has 16 residues. Germline CDR1 and CDR2: SGDLS and YYNGEE. CDR3 nucleotides: TGTGCCAGCAGCGTAGAGGGGGCGGTCCGGAGAGGTGAGCAGTTCTTC. This encodes CASSVEGAVRRGEQFF.

This chain joins TRBV9 and TRBJ2-2; D call uncertain. The CDR3 sequence is 16 residues long. CDR1 is SGDLS and CDR2 is YYNGEE in the germline V gene. Trimming left V 3 bases short and J 4 bases short, with 16 bases between. DNA of the CDR3: TGTGCCAGCAGCGCCTCCAGCCGATACCTCACCGGGGAGCTGTTTTTT. Translating it yields CASSASSRYLTGELFF.

The chain joins TRBV11-2 to TRBJ2-5; perhaps TRBD1 as D (6 bases). The germline CDR1 and CDR2 sequences are SGHAT and FQNNGV. This CDR3 comprises 13 residues. Trimming removed 6 bases from V and 4 bases from J, with 12 bases in between. The CDR3 DNA follows: TGTGCCAGCAGGCAGGGGAATAGAGAGACCCAGTACTTC. Protein product: CASRQGNRETQYF.

V and J are TRBV18 and TRBJ2-7; D uncertain. This CDR3 spans 17 amino acids. The V end was cut by 2 bases, the J end by 0 bases, with 17 bases between. Germline values: CDR1 KGHSH, CDR2 LQKENI. CDR3 DNA sequence: TGTGCCAGCTCACCATCCCTTGGGCCGAGAAGCTCCTACGAGCAGTACTTC. Translation: CASSPSLGPRSSYEQYF.

This chain joins TRBV6-5 and TRBJ2-7; D possibly corresponds to TRBD1 (5 bases). The CDR3 sequence is 15 residues long. Germline V CDR1 and CDR2: MNHEY, SVGAGI. V was trimmed by 2 bases and J by 4 bases, leaving 15 bases between them. CDR3 residues: CASSYGQGKTYEQYF. The CDR3 region has the DNA TGTGCCAGCAGTTACGGGCAGGGTAAGACATACGAGCAGTACTTC.

V and J are TRBV11-2 and TRBJ2-6; 8 bases match TRBD1. The germline CDR1 and CDR2 sequences are SGHAT and FQNNGV. CDR3 length: 18 amino acids. The junction had 9 bases not matched to a gene; V was cut back by 5 bases and J by 0 bases. CDR3 nucleotides: TGTGCCAGCAGCCGCCGGGACAGGCGACCCTCTGGGGCCAACGTCCTGACTTTC. The encoded protein is CASSRRDRRPSGANVLTF.

The chain links TRBV24-1 to TRBJ2-6, with no clear D. Per the germline V gene, CDR1 is KGHDR and CDR2 is SFDVKD. Trimming took 7 bases from V and 2 from J, leaving 5 bases between them. This CDR3 comprises 13 residues. The CDR3 here is CATSLAGANVLTF. In nucleotides, the CDR3 is TGTGCCACCAGCTTGGCTGGGGCCAACGTCCTGACTTTC.

The chain links TRBV9 to TRBJ1-6; D unclear. Germline assignment: CDR1 SGDLS and CDR2 YYNGEE. The V gene lost 0 bases and the J gene lost 7 bases, with 11 bases spanning the gap. The CDR3 has 15 residues. The CDR3 DNA reads as TGTGCCAGCAGCGTAGGAGACACCCTCAATTCACCCCTCCACTTT. Protein: CASSVGDTLNSPLHF.

V usage is TRBV12-3 or TRBV12-4 and J usage is TRBJ2-2; TRBD2 matches 12 bases. The CDR3 extends over 15 amino acids. Trimming took 5 bases from V and 7 from J; bases not matched to a gene: 5. The CDR3 nucleotides read TGTGCCAGCAGTCCCGGACTAGCGGGAATCGGGGAGCTGTTTTTT. Residues: CASSPGLAGIGELFF.

This clonotype was found a few times. The V gene is TRBV28, the J gene TRBJ2-7; TRBD1 agrees at 10 bases. The CDR3 extends over 14 amino acids. J gave up 6 bases and V 7 bases, and 9 bases lay outside the gene matches. CDR1 is MDHEN and CDR2 is SYDVKM in the germline V gene. The CDR3 nucleotides are TGTGCCAGCAATCGGGACAGGGGATTGTTCGAGCAGTACTTC. It codes for CASNRDRGLFEQYF.

As DNA, the CDR3 is TGTGCCAGCAGTTACCAGGGAGATAACGGGGAGCTGTTTTTT. It specifies CASSYQGDNGELFF. The rearrangement uses TRBV6-2 or TRBV6-3 and TRBJ2-2, with D perhaps TRBD1 or TRBD2 (5 bases each). The CDR3 sequence is 14 residues long. Between the trimmed V and J ends, which lost 2 bases and 7 bases, there was a span of 11 bases. Per germline, CDR1 MNHEY and CDR2 SVGEGT.

In its sample, this clonotype was seen a few times. The chain is built from TRBV15 and TRBJ2-7; TRBD1 is a possible D gene (5 bases). Trimming took 0 bases from V and 6 from J, leaving 9 bases between them. Germline lookup yields CDR1 LNHNV and CDR2 YYDKDF (reference sequence). The CDR3 extends over 13 amino acids. Here the CDR3 reads CATSREGHLEQYF. In nucleotides, the CDR3 is TGTGCCACCAGCAGAGAAGGACACCTCGAGCAGTACTTC. Using reference TRBV15 and TRBJ2-7 for the parts outside the CDR3, the full variable domain is DAMVIQNPRYQVTQFGKPVTLSCSQTLNHNVMYWYQQKSSQAPKLLFHYYDKDFNNEADTPDNFQSRRPNTSFCFLDIRSPGLGDTAMYLCATSREGHLEQYFGPGTRLTVT.

The chain joins TRBV15 to TRBJ1-4; D is perhaps TRBD1 (5 bases). Trimming left V 1 base short and J 5 bases short, with 11 bases between. This CDR3 comprises 15 residues. Per the germline V gene, CDR1 is LNHNV and CDR2 is YYDKDF (reference sequence). The chain's CDR3 is CATSRGRGANEKLFF. Here the CDR3 DNA reads TGTGCCACCAGCAGAGGACGCGGGGCCAATGAAAAACTGTTTTTT.